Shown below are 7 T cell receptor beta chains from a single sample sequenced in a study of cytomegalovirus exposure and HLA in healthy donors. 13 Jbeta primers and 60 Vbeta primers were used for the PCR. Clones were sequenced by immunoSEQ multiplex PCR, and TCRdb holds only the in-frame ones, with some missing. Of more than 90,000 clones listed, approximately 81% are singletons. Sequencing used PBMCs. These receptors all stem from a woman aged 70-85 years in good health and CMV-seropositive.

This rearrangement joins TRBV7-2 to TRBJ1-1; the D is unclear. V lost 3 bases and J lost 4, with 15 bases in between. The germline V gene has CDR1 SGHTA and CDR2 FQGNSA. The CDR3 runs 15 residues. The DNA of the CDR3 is TGTGCCAGCAGCTTTTTCGTGGCAGGCCCCACTGAAGCTTTCTTT. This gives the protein CASSFFVAGPTEAFF.

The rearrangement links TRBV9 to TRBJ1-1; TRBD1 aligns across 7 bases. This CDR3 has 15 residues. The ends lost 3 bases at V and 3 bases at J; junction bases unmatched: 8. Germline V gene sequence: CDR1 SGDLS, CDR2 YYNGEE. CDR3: CASSALGTDYTEAFF. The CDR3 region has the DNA TGTGCCAGCAGCGCCCTCGGGACAGATTACACTGAAGCTTTCTTT.

The CDR3 DNA reads as TGTGCCAGCAGCAAAGTTGGGACAGGGGGAGCCTACGAGCAGTACTTC. It is translated as CASSKVGTGGAYEQYF. The genes are TRBV21-1 and TRBJ2-7; no check of the table's D call, TRBD1, against the DNA was made. TRBV21-1 is reported as a pseudogene. CDR3 length: 16 residues.

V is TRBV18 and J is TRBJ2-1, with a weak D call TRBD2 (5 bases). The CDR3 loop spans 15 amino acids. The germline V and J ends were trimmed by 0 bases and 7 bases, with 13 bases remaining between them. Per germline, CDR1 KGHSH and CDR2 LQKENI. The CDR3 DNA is TGTGCCAGCTCACCACCGGGTGCGGAGCGGAATGAGCAGTTCTTC. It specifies CASSPPGAERNEQFF.

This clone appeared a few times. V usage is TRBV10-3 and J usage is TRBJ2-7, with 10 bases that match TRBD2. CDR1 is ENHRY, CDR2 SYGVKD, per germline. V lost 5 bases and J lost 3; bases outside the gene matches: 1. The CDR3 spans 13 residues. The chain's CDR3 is CAISTSGDYEQYF. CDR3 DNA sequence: TGTGCCATCAGTACTAGCGGGGACTACGAGCAGTACTTC.

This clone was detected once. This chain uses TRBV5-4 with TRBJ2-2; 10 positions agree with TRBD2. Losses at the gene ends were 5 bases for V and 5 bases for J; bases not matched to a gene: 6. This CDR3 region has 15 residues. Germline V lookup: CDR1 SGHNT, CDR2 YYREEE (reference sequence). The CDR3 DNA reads TGTGCCAGCAGGGGGGGACTAGCGAGGACCGGGGAGCTGTTTTTT. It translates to CASRGGLARTGELFF.

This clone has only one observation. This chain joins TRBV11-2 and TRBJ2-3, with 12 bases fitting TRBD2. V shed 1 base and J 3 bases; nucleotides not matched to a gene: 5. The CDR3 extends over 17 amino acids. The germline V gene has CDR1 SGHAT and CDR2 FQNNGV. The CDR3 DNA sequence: TGTGCCAGCAGCTTAGCTGCTAGCGGGAGGGTTACAGATACGCAGTATTTT. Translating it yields CASSLAASGRVTDTQYF.